This TCR beta chain was sequenced for a study of cytomegalovirus exposure and HLA in healthy donors. Study-wide background: Per a later analysis, the 666 first-cohort and 120 or so validation repertoires shared one platform. The study, taken as a whole, reports: Per published reports, the classifier diagnosed cytomegalovirus status with high specificity and sensitivity. Most TCRs appeared rarely, but some public TCRs recurred in many donors.

TCRdb's copy holds only in-frame clones and misses some; the assay was immunoSEQ multiplex PCR. The sample shows about 110,000 clones, roughly nine tenths of them seen only once. This clone was detected once. Antigen unknown. Separate from the roughly 630-subject first cohort was the roughly 130-subject validation cohort, to which the donors belonged. The germline V and J ends were trimmed by 0 bases and 4 bases, with 9 bases remaining between them. The CDR3 is 14 amino acids. The V gene's germline CDR1 is LGHNA and CDR2 YSLEER. The J gene is TRBJ1-1, the V gene TRBV4-3, with D hard to call. Specimen: PBMCs. The TCR comes from a woman aged 18 to 35 in good health and CMV-seropositive. The CDR3 loop is CASSQDLGSTEAFF. In DNA form, the CDR3 reads TGCGCCAGCAGCCAAGATTTAGGGAGCACTGAAGCTTTCTTT.